This TCR beta chain was retrieved from a study of preoperative IRX-2 immunotherapy in early breast cancer. Trimming removed 0 bases from V and 2 bases from J, with 11 bases in between. The germline gives CDR1 SGHDN, CDR2 FVKESK. This CDR3 has 15 amino acids. As to treatment: preoperative locoregional IRX-2 cytokine immunotherapy. Preoperative locoregional IRX-2 cytokine immunotherapy was tested in the phase Ib source study. Clones were sequenced by immunoSEQ multiplex PCR, and TCRdb holds only the in-frame ones, with some missing. The sample carries more than 35,000 clones, 70% to 80% recorded once. Sample: tumor tissue, taken after IRX-2 immunotherapy. The source is a human donor with breast cancer. The chain combines TRBV14 with TRBJ2-7, with D uncertain. CDR3 sequence (DNA): TGTGCCAGCAGCCAAGATCTGGGAATGGCCTACGAGCAGTACTTC. It encodes CASSQDLGMAYEQYF.